The text below deals with one T cell receptor beta chain. The investigators amplified TCR beta CDR3 regions from RNA transcripts. During a first-round RT-PCR of the TCR CDR3, the HTBI primer set was used. TCRdb reprocessed the multiplex PCR reads via MiXCR and lists one record per CDR3 protein. Here the sample spans 300,000 to 450,000 distinct CDR3 sequences, more than 20% being singletons. With 8 bases removed from V and 2 bases from J, the gap between germline ends came to 10 bases. Germline V gene data show CDR1 as MDHEN and CDR2 as SYDVKM. CDR3 length: 13 amino acids. In making diagnoses, clinical symptoms, serum thyroxine and TRAb, thyroid ultrasound and orbital computed tomography were all used. Each 10 ml fresh peripheral blood draw supplied the PBMCs. The data were taken from a study of T cells in Graves' hyperthyroidism and ophthalmopathy.

The specimen sequenced was blood. The TCR comes from a man aged 50 to 60 with Graves' hyperthyroidism. The chain joins TRBV28 to TRBJ1-5; unclear D gene. The DNA for the CDR3 is TGTGCCAGCGGAGTAGTCGGCAATCAGCCCCAGCATTTT. Amino acids: CASGVVGNQPQHF. Based on the CDR3 plus reference TRBV28 and TRBJ1-5, the full variable domain is DVKVTQSSRYLVKRTGEKVFLECVQDMDHENMFWYRQDPGLGLRLIYFSYDVKMKEKGDIPEGYSVSREKKERFSLILESASTNQTSMYLCASGVVGNQPQHFGDGTRLSIL.